These 17 T cell receptor beta chains share one sample of origin, sequenced in a study of PD-1 blockade in classical Hodgkin lymphoma. TCRdb's copy holds only in-frame clones and misses some; the assay was immunoSEQ multiplex PCR. Here the sample spans 10,000 or so clones, about 80% being singletons. After autologous stem cell transplantation all patients relapsed, and prior brentuximab vedotin exposure differed between cohorts. This material consisted of peripheral blood mononuclear cells (PBMCs), taken before the second cycle of nivolumab. Receptors were obtained from a human donor with classical Hodgkin lymphoma.

The rearrangement joins TRBV5-1 to TRBJ2-2; TRBD2 matches 10 bases. Germline CDR1 is SGHRS and CDR2 is YFSETQ. With V trimmed by 4 bases and J by 7 bases, 7 bases remained unmatched. There are 15 residues in the CDR3. In nucleotides, the CDR3 is TGCGCCAGCAGCACCCTAGCGGGAGTGAGCGGGGAGCTGTTTTTT. It translates to CASSTLAGVSGELFF.

This clone has only a few counts. The chain carries TRBV18 and TRBJ2-1; the D gene is possibly TRBD2 (5 bases). There are 15 residues in the CDR3. The V gene's germline CDR1 is KGHSH and CDR2 LQKENI. V lost 3 bases, J lost 9 bases, and 18 bases lay in between. CDR3 coding DNA: TGTGCCAGCTCACCGGAGGACGACCCGTCGGGTGAGCAGTTCTTC. Protein product: CASSPEDDPSGEQFF.

This clone was seen a few times. The chain uses TRBV5-1 and TRBJ2-2, with 8 bases lining up with TRBD2. This CDR3 is 16 amino acids long. The germline gives CDR1 SGHRS, CDR2 YFSETQ. Germline trimming cut 3 bases from V and 6 bases from J; bases unmatched to any gene: 10. CDR3 residues: CASSSGGQGRSGELFF. The CDR3 DNA reads TGCGCCAGCAGCTCGGGAGGGCAGGGTCGTTCCGGGGAGCTGTTTTTT.

This clone was recorded once. The chain joins TRBV6-1 to TRBJ2-7; D not resolved. The CDR3 runs 13 residues. The V and J ends lost 3 bases and 4 bases respectively, with 10 bases between them. Germline V gives CDR1 MNHNS, CDR2 SASEGT. CDR3 protein: CASSDGGLYEQYF. The DNA for the CDR3 is TGTGCCAGCAGTGACGGCGGTTTGTACGAGCAGTACTTC.

The rearrangement links TRBV28 to TRBJ2-7, with D hard to call. V dropped 4 bases and J dropped 1 base, with 11 bases sitting between them. CDR3 length: 14 residues. Germline CDR1 and CDR2: MDHEN and SYDVKM. For the CDR3, the DNA is TGTGCCAGCAGTTCTCCTGGGTTTTCCTACGAGCAGTACTTC. Its protein product is CASSSPGFSYEQYF.

The CDR3 region has the DNA TGTGCCAGCAGCCCGGCGGACAGCTACGAGCAGTACTTC. Translating it yields CASSPADSYEQYF. The chain combines TRBV7-9 with TRBJ2-7, with D possibly matching TRBD1 (6 bases). This CDR3 has 13 amino acids. CDR1 SEHNR and CDR2 FQNEAQ come from the germline V gene (reference sequence). V lost 5 bases to trimming and J lost 3 bases, with 11 bases between them. The entire variable domain, with the rest obtained from reference TRBV7-9 and TRBJ2-7, is as follows: DTGVSQNPRHKITKRGQNVTFRCDPISEHNRLYWYRQTLGQGPEFLTYFQNEAQLEKSRLLSDRFSAERPKGSFSTLEIQRTEQGDSAMYLCASSPADSYEQYFGPGTRLTVT.

As DNA, the CDR3 is TGCGCCAGCAGCGAGGGAACTGCGTCAAACTACGAGCAGTACTTC. Amino acids: CASSEGTASNYEQYF. The rearrangement links TRBV5-1 to TRBJ2-7; maybe TRBD2 (5 bases). This CDR3 region has 15 residues. The germline V and J ends were trimmed by 4 bases and 3 bases, with 17 bases remaining between them. Germline V gene sequence: CDR1 SGHRS, CDR2 YFSETQ.

This clone was observed a single time. The V call is TRBV6-4, the J call TRBJ2-1; D gene ambiguous. The CDR3 is 13 residues long. Germline V gives CDR1 MRHNA, CDR2 SNTAGT. Deletions cut 0 bases from V and 9 bases from J, with 9 bases between. Written as DNA, the CDR3 is TGTGCCAGCAGTGACTCCATAGTTGGTGAGCAGTTCTTC. Protein product: CASSDSIVGEQFF.

This sequence joins TRBV2 and TRBJ1-5; the D is unclear. Trimming took 3 bases from V and 7 from J, leaving 16 bases between them. The germline V gene has CDR1 SNHLY and CDR2 FYNNEI. The CDR3 has 15 residues. CDR3 nucleotides: TGTGCCAGCAGTGAGTATCCGAGCGGAGACCAGCCCCAGCATTTT. Its translation is CASSEYPSGDQPQHF.

The chain joins TRBV4-2 to TRBJ2-1; D is perhaps TRBD2 (5 bases). The CDR3 spans 16 residues. V shed 0 bases and J shed 0 bases, with 9 bases lying between them. CDR1 LGHNA and CDR2 YNFKEQ come from the germline V gene. CDR3 loop: CASSQDPAGSYNEQFF. In DNA, the CDR3 is TGTGCCAGCAGCCAAGATCCGGCGGGCTCCTACAATGAGCAGTTCTTC.

V usage is TRBV19 and J usage is TRBJ2-1, with unresolved D. The germline CDR1 and CDR2 sequences are LNHDA and SQIVND (reference sequence). The V end was cut by 5 bases, the J end by 3 bases, with 5 bases between. The CDR3 extends over 12 amino acids. CDR3 amino acids: CASSADYNEQFF. The DNA for the CDR3 is TGTGCCAGTAGTGCAGACTACAATGAGCAGTTCTTC.

The genes are TRBV5-4 and TRBJ2-5; D remains ambiguous. CDR1 and CDR2 from the germline V gene are SGHNT and YYREEE (reference sequence). V gave up 5 bases and J gave up 1 base, with 9 bases separating them. The CDR3 loop spans 13 amino acids. CDR3 sequence (DNA): TGTGCCAGCAGTAAGAAGTCCCAAGAGACCCAGTACTTC. Encoded protein: CASSKKSQETQYF.

This clone was seen a few times. The chain couples TRBV5-1 to TRBJ2-2, with 8 nucleotides matching TRBD2. The V gene's germline CDR1 is SGHRS and CDR2 YFSETQ. J lost 6 bases, V lost 0 bases, and 4 bases had no gene match. This CDR3 has 15 residues. Here the CDR3 reads CASSLELAVAGELFF. The CDR3 DNA sequence: TGCGCCAGCAGCTTGGAACTAGCGGTGGCCGGGGAGCTGTTTTTT. Full variable domain (outside the CDR3, taken from reference TRBV5-1 and TRBJ2-2): KAGVTQTPRYLIKTRGQQVTLSCSPISGHRSVSWYQQTPGQGLQFLFEYFSETQRNKGNFPGRFSGRQFSNSRSEMNVSTLELGDSALYLCASSLELAVAGELFFGEGSRLTVL.

This clone has a single count. The rearrangement uses TRBV5-1 and TRBJ2-1, with a weak D call TRBD1 (6 bases). CDR3 length: 15 residues. V lost 0 bases to trimming and J lost 4 bases, with 11 bases between them. The germline CDR1 and CDR2 sequences are SGHRS and YFSETQ. CDR3: CASSLEGGEYNEQFF. CDR3 DNA: TGCGCCAGCAGCTTGGAAGGGGGTGAATACAATGAGCAGTTCTTC.

This sequence joins TRBV19 and TRBJ1-2; D ambiguous. The CDR3 totals 15 residues. Germline CDR1 reads LNHDA; CDR2 reads SQIVND (reference sequence). The V end lost 7 bases, the J end lost 0 bases, and 15 bases lay between the germline ends. The DNA of the CDR3 is TGTGCCAGTACTCGGGCCTACACTACTAACTATGGCTACACCTTC. Translated, it gives CASTRAYTTNYGYTF.

The chain has TRBV6-5 and TRBJ2-5; possibly TRBD2 for D (6 bases). Trimming cost V 0 bases and J 13 bases, with 15 bases left between them. The CDR3 has 13 residues. Germline-derived CDR1 and CDR2 are MNHEY and SVGAGI. CDR3 sequence (DNA): TGTGCCAGCAGTTACTCGGCGGGGACCCAGTGGTACTTC. Protein product: CASSYSAGTQWYF.

The CDR3 loop reads CASSLRFSGWDTEAFF. The CDR3 nucleotides read TGTGCCAGCAGCTTAAGGTTTTCGGGGTGGGACACTGAAGCTTTCTTT. The chain recombines TRBV7-2 with TRBJ1-1; unclear D gene. The CDR3 spans 16 residues. Germline V gene lookup returns CDR1 SGHTA and CDR2 FQGNSA. V was shortened by 2 bases and J by 3 bases, with 16 bases between the two germline ends. The full variable domain, in which reference TRBV7-2 and TRBJ1-1 provide the parts outside the CDR3, is GAGVSQSPSNKVTEKGKDVELRCDPISGHTALYWYRQSLGQGLEFLIYFQGNSAPDKSGLPSDRFSAERTGGSVSTLTIQRTQQEDSAVYLCASSLRFSGWDTEAFFGQGTRLTVV.